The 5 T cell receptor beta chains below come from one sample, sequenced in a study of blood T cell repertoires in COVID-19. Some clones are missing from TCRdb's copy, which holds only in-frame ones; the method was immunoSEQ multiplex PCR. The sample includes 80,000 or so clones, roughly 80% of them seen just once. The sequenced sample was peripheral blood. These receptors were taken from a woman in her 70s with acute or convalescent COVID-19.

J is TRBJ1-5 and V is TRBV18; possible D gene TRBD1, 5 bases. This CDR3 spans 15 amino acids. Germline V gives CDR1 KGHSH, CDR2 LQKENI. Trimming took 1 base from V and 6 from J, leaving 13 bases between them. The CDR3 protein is CASSPRGAGLQPQHF. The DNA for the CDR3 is TGTGCCAGCTCACCACGTGGGGCAGGGCTTCAGCCCCAGCATTTT.

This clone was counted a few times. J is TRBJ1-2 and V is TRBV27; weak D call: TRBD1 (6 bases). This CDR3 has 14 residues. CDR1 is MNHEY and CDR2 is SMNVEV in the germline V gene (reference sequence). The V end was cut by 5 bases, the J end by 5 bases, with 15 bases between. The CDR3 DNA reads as TGTGCCAGCAGTCTCGACAGGAAAGTATATGGCTACACCTTC. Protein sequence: CASSLDRKVYGYTF.

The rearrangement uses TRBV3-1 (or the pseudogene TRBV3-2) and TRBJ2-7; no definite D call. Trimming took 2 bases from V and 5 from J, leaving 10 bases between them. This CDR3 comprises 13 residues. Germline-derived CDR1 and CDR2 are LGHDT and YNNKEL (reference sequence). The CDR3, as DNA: TGTGCCAGCAGCCAAAGCCCCTCGAACGAGCAGTACTTC. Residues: CASSQSPSNEQYF.

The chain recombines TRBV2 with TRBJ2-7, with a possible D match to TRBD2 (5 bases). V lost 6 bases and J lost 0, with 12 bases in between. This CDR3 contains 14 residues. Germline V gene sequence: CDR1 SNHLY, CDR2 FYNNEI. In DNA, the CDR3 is TGTGCCAGCAGCCCGAGGGTCGGCTCCTACGAGCAGTACTTC. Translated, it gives CASSPRVGSYEQYF.

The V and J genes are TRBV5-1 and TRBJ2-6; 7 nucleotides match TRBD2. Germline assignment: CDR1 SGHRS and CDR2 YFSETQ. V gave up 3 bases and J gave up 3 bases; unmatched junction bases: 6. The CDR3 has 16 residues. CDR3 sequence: CASSWPGGGGANVLTF. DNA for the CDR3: TGCGCCAGCAGCTGGCCGGGGGGAGGTGGGGCCAACGTCCTGACTTTC.